The 10 T cell receptor beta chains in this list originate from one sample, sequenced in a study of Ad26.COV2.S vaccination and SARS-CoV-2 variants (dated by TCRdb to the early 2020s). The meaning of the sample's treatment or condition label: around 19 received Ad26.COV2.S at low or high dose, single or two shots; about 5 received placebo; per-sample allocation not given. For vaccine and placebo recipients, repertoires were sequenced using samples collected on day 63 after the first injection. Library creation used the immunoSEQ multiplex PCR assay. TCRdb took over this immuneACCESS table, retaining in-frame rearrangements with V and J assigned. Such tables are incomplete; in checked studies, under half of the missing clones stem from an unresolved V gene, and the remainder is unexplained. This sample holds 350,000 to 450,000 clones; over 75% were observed only once. The biggest ten clones account for about 2% of the sample.

Sample: peripheral blood, taken in a trial of Ad26.COV2.S vaccine versus placebo. The receptors derive from a person between 18 and 65 years old who received the Ad26.COV2.S COVID-19 vaccine or a placebo.

The rearrangement links TRBV9 to TRBJ2-3; possibly TRBD1 for D (6 bases). V lost 0 bases and J lost 2, with 7 bases in between. The germline CDR1 and CDR2 sequences are SGDLS and YYNGEE. CDR3 length: 14 amino acids. The CDR3 spells CASSVGQATDTQYF. The DNA of the CDR3 is TGTGCCAGCAGCGTAGGACAGGCCACAGATACGCAGTATTTT.

The chain couples TRBV5-1 to TRBJ1-1; D not resolved. Trimming removed 4 bases from V and 1 base from J, with 14 bases in between. Germline V gives CDR1 SGHRS, CDR2 YFSETQ. The CDR3 is 15 amino acids. The DNA of the CDR3 is TGCGCCAGCAGCCCCCATGAATATGAGAACACTGAAGCTTTCTTT. Amino acid sequence: CASSPHEYENTEAFF. Full variable domain (outside the CDR3, taken from reference TRBV5-1 and TRBJ1-1): KAGVTQTPRYLIKTRGQQVTLSCSPISGHRSVSWYQQTPGQGLQFLFEYFSETQRNKGNFPGRFSGRQFSNSRSEMNVSTLELGDSALYLCASSPHEYENTEAFFGQGTRLTVV.

J is TRBJ2-3 and V is TRBV4-3; 7 nucleotides match TRBD2. The CDR3 sequence is 15 residues long. The germline gives CDR1 LGHNA, CDR2 YSLEER. J lost 5 bases, V lost 1 base, and 6 bases had no gene match. The CDR3 reads CASSQGAGVGDTQYF. CDR3 bases: TGCGCCAGCAGCCAAGGCGCGGGAGTCGGAGATACGCAGTATTTT.

The V and J genes are TRBV5-1 and TRBJ2-7; possible D gene TRBD1, 5 bases. V dropped 3 bases and J dropped 4 bases, with 11 bases sitting between them. The length of the CDR3 is 13 residues. Germline CDR1 reads SGHRS; CDR2 reads YFSETQ. CDR3 amino acids: CASSSNPGYEQYF. DNA for the CDR3: TGCGCCAGCAGCTCGAACCCAGGGTACGAGCAGTACTTC.

The chain carries TRBV24-1 and TRBJ2-5; D is undetermined. The CDR3 length is 13 residues. Germline values: CDR1 KGHDR, CDR2 SFDVKD. V gave up 5 bases and J gave up 2 bases, with 8 bases separating them. The CDR3 protein is CATSVARQETQYF. In nucleotides, the CDR3 is TGTGCCACCAGTGTCGCCAGACAAGAGACCCAGTACTTC.

V and J are TRBV7-3 and TRBJ2-7; D uncertain. In germline, CDR1 is SGHTA, CDR2 FQGTGA. Trimming took 2 bases from V and 5 from J, leaving 10 bases between them. The CDR3 consists of 13 residues. The CDR3 loop is CASSLDLTNEQYF. CDR3 in DNA: TGTGCCAGCAGCTTAGATCTGACCAACGAGCAGTACTTC. Based on the CDR3 plus reference TRBV7-3 and TRBJ2-7, the full variable domain is GAGVSQTPSNKVTEKGKYVELRCDPISGHTALYWYRQSLGQGPEFLIYFQGTGAADDSGLPNDRFFAVRPEGSVSTLKIQRTERGDSAVYLCASSLDLTNEQYFGPGTRLTVT.

This rearrangement joins TRBV6-5 to TRBJ2-1; D uncertain. Germline V CDR1 and CDR2: MNHEY, SVGAGI. The germline V and J ends were trimmed by 5 bases and 5 bases, with 13 bases remaining between them. The CDR3 loop spans 14 amino acids. CDR3 in DNA: TGTGCCAGCAGTCCCCAGGACCGACACAATGAGCAGTTCTTC. Its translation: CASSPQDRHNEQFF.

CDR3 region: CAWSPGGFASTDTQYF. The CDR3 DNA reads TGTGCCTGGAGTCCCGGGGGATTTGCAAGCACAGATACGCAGTATTTT. The genes are TRBV30 and TRBJ2-3, with D perhaps matching TRBD2 (6 bases). The CDR3 sequence is 16 residues long. With 2 bases removed from V and 0 bases from J, the gap between germline ends came to 15 bases. CDR1 and CDR2 (germline): GTSNPN, SVGIG (reference sequence).

The J gene is TRBJ1-1, the V gene TRBV19; D remains unclear. Germline V gene data show CDR1 as LNHDA and CDR2 as SQIVND (reference sequence). CDR3 length: 15 amino acids. Trimming shortened V by 3 bases and J by 4 bases, and 15 bases separated the two germline ends. This chain's CDR3 is CASSMEMGYGTEAFF. The CDR3 bases are TGTGCCAGTAGTATGGAAATGGGATACGGCACTGAAGCTTTCTTT.

The chain is built from TRBV20-1 and TRBJ2-1, with a weak D call TRBD2 (6 bases). This CDR3 comprises 11 residues. Trimming took off 5 bases at V and 7 bases at J, with 9 bases between the two ends. Per germline, CDR1 DFQATT and CDR2 SNEGSKA (reference sequence). The chain's CDR3 is CSAPRENEQFF. DNA of the CDR3: TGCAGTGCTCCACGGGAGAATGAGCAGTTCTTC.